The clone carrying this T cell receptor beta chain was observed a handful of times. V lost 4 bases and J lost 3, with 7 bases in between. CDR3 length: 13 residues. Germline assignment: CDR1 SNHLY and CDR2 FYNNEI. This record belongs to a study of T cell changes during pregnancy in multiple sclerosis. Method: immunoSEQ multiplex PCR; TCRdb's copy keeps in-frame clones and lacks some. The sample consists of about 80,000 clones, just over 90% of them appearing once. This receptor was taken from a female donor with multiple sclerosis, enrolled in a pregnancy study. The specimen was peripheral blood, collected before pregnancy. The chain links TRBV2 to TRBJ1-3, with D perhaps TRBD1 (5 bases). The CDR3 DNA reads TGTGCCAGCAGTGGGGGCTTTGGAAACACCATATATTTT. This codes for CASSGGFGNTIYF.